This passage covers 19 T cell receptor beta chains from one sample sequenced in a study of CD8 T cells in ankylosing spondylitis. TCRdb ran MiXCR on the 5' RACE reads and lists one entry per CDR3 protein. This table holds some 200,000 distinct CDR3 sequences, around 13% found once. The sequencing sample was made of blood, either unsorted or a sorted T cell fraction (not recorded which). The receptors derive from a male donor with ankylosing spondylitis or in good health (not recorded which).

In its sample, this clonotype was seen a few times. This rearrangement joins TRBV5-1 to TRBJ1-2, with 11 bases aligning to TRBD1. The CDR3 spans 14 residues. Germline loops: CDR1 SGHRS, CDR2 YFSETQ. V gave up 4 bases and J gave up 3 bases; unmatched junction bases: 2. This chain's CDR3 is CASSRGQGDYGYTF. In DNA, the CDR3 is TGCGCCAGCAGCAGGGGACAGGGGGACTATGGCTACACCTTC. The complete variable domain, with remaining parts taken from reference TRBV5-1 and TRBJ1-2, reads KAGVTQTPRYLIKTRGQQVTLSCSPISGHRSVSWYQQTPGQGLQFLFEYFSETQRNKGNFPGRFSGRQFSNSRSEMNVSTLELGDSALYLCASSRGQGDYGYTFGSGTRLTVV.

The chain recombines TRBV4-1 with TRBJ2-7, with 8 bases aligning to TRBD1. Losses at the gene ends were 4 bases for V and 1 base for J; bases not matched to a gene: 6. Germline V gene data show CDR1 as MGHRA and CDR2 as YSYEKL. This CDR3 is built from 15 residues. The CDR3 sequence is CASSPEDRGSYEQYF. The CDR3 region has the DNA TGCGCCAGCAGCCCAGAAGACAGGGGATCCTACGAGCAGTACTTC.

This clonotype was seen repeatedly, ten times or more. The chain couples TRBV20-1 to TRBJ2-2; D unclear. Germline V CDR1 and CDR2: DFQATT, SNEGSKA (reference sequence). The V end lost 0 bases, the J end lost 3 bases, and 11 bases lay between the germline ends. The CDR3 consists of 15 residues. CDR3 sequence: CSARDFSTDTGELFF. CDR3 sequence (DNA): TGCAGTGCTAGAGATTTCTCGACCGACACCGGGGAGCTGTTTTTT.

This clonotype was seen at least ten times. The chain joins TRBV12-3 or TRBV12-4 to TRBJ2-3, with 10 bases lining up with TRBD2. V dropped 7 bases and J dropped 0; count of bases not matched to a gene: 10. This CDR3 comprises 17 residues. This CDR3 is CASTPGASGGSTDTQYF. The CDR3 DNA is TGTGCCAGCACCCCAGGGGCTAGCGGGGGCAGCACAGATACGCAGTATTTT.

V and J are TRBV15 and TRBJ2-3, with 10 bases matching TRBD2. Germline CDR1 is LNHNV and CDR2 is YYDKDF (reference sequence). The CDR3 is 15 amino acids. Germline trimming cut 1 base from V and 8 bases from J; bases unmatched to any gene: 6. CDR3 amino acids: CATSRGAGGPGTQYF. The CDR3 DNA follows: TGTGCCACCAGCAGAGGAGCGGGAGGGCCAGGTACGCAGTATTTT.

The rearrangement joins TRBV4-2 to TRBJ2-3; D might be TRBD1 (6 bases). V was trimmed by 5 bases and J by 0 bases, leaving 15 bases between them. CDR1 and CDR2 from the germline V gene are LGHNA and YNFKEQ. This CDR3 comprises 16 residues. The CDR3 loop reads CASSGRLGQSTDTQYF. Written as DNA, the CDR3 is TGTGCCAGCAGCGGACGACTGGGACAAAGCACAGATACGCAGTATTTT.

The V gene is TRBV19, the J gene TRBJ2-2; 10 nucleotides line up with TRBD1. Per germline, CDR1 LNHDA and CDR2 SQIVND (reference sequence). The ends lost 4 bases at V and 5 bases at J; junction bases unmatched: 7. This CDR3 is 16 amino acids long. CDR3 in DNA: TGTGCCAGTAGTACTCCGGGACAGGGGAGGACCGGGGAGCTGTTTTTT. Translation: CASSTPGQGRTGELFF.

This clonotype showed up just a few times. The chain links TRBV5-5 to TRBJ2-1, with a tentative D call TRBD1 (5 bases). V was clipped by 2 bases and J by 4 bases, with 10 bases between them. Germline CDR1 and CDR2: SGHKS and YYEKEE (reference sequence). This CDR3 contains 14 residues. CDR3 nucleotides: TGTGCCAGCAGCTTCGCAGGGAAATACAATGAGCAGTTCTTC. Its protein product is CASSFAGKYNEQFF.

The table lists this clonotype with a few counts. Here the CDR3 DNA reads TGTGCCACCAGCAGAGACATTAACACCGGGGAGCTGTTTTTT. Amino acids: CATSRDINTGELFF. The chain uses TRBV15 and TRBJ2-2; D ambiguous. The germline gives CDR1 LNHNV, CDR2 YYDKDF (reference sequence). This CDR3 has 14 amino acids. The V and J ends lost 0 bases and 2 bases respectively, with 4 bases between them.

This clonotype was detected a few times. J is TRBJ2-1 and V is TRBV4-1; D unresolved. V was pared by 2 bases and J by 5 bases, with 10 bases between. The CDR3 is 14 amino acids. The V gene's germline CDR1 is MGHRA and CDR2 YSYEKL. CDR3 loop: CASSQTSYDNEQFF. CDR3 in DNA: TGCGCCAGCAGCCAAACCTCGTACGACAATGAGCAGTTCTTC.

Only a few counts were recorded for this clonotype. The chain joins TRBV2 to TRBJ2-3; TRBD2 agrees at 9 bases. Germline trimming cut 6 bases from V and 0 bases from J; bases unmatched to any gene: 4. Germline assignment: CDR1 SNHLY and CDR2 FYNNEI. This CDR3 has 15 residues. Here the CDR3 DNA reads TGTGCCAGCAGGAGGACTAGCGAGAGCACAGATACGCAGTATTTT. Encoded protein: CASRRTSESTDTQYF.

The chain recombines TRBV6-2 or TRBV6-3 with TRBJ2-1, with unresolved D. The CDR3 length is 13 residues. V lost 5 bases and J lost 8, with 13 bases in between. Germline V gene lookup returns CDR1 MNHEY and CDR2 SVGEGT. The CDR3 DNA follows: TGTGCCAGCAGTCCCACGCCACTGGATGAGCAGTTCTTC. Its translation: CASSPTPLDEQFF.

This clonotype occurred many times. The rearrangement joins TRBV4-1 to TRBJ2-7; D unresolved. The germline V and J ends were trimmed by 0 bases and 2 bases, with 11 bases remaining between them. The CDR3 has 15 residues. CDR1 is MGHRA and CDR2 is YSYEKL in the germline V gene. Here the CDR3 reads CASSQDEDQPYEQYF. CDR3 bases: TGCGCCAGCAGCCAAGATGAGGACCAACCCTACGAGCAGTACTTC.

The table lists this clonotype with a few counts. V usage is TRBV12-3 or TRBV12-4 and J usage is TRBJ2-1; D tentatively fits TRBD1 or TRBD2 (5 bases each). Trimming stripped 7 bases from V and 0 bases from J, with 10 bases between. CDR3 length: 14 amino acids. The CDR3 spells CASTAGSSYNEQFF. The CDR3 DNA reads TGTGCCAGCACCGCAGGGAGCTCCTACAATGAGCAGTTCTTC.

This clonotype turned up a few times. The chain combines TRBV4-1 with TRBJ1-2; D may be TRBD1 (5 bases). CDR1 is MGHRA and CDR2 is YSYEKL in the germline V gene. The V end lost 4 bases, the J end lost 0 bases, and 21 bases lay between the germline ends. The CDR3 is 18 residues long. The CDR3 DNA reads as TGCGCCAGCAGCCTGTCTACCCCCCGGGGCTATGCTAACTATGGCTACACCTTC. Protein: CASSLSTPRGYANYGYTF.

The chain carries TRBV27 and TRBJ2-1, with 13 positions matching TRBD2. The CDR3 is 16 amino acids. The J segment lost 7 bases and the V segment lost 2 bases, leaving 5 bases of the junction unmatched. Germline CDR1 is MNHEY and CDR2 is SMNVEV (reference sequence). The CDR3 bases are TGTGCCAGCAGTTTAGGGACTAGCGGGGTTGGGAATGAGCAGTTCTTC. It codes for CASSLGTSGVGNEQFF.

V and J are TRBV20-1 and TRBJ2-1, with TRBD2 identical over 9 bases. CDR3 length: 14 residues. V trimming: 8 bases; J trimming: 6 bases; junction bases outside the gene matches: 11. Germline values: CDR1 DFQATT, CDR2 SNEGSKA (reference sequence). Here the CDR3 DNA reads TGCAGTAACGAGAGGCGGGGGGGCCCCAATGAGCAGTTCTTC. This encodes CSNERRGGPNEQFF.

This clonotype showed up many times. The chain has TRBV12-3 or TRBV12-4 and TRBJ2-2; D is ambiguous. The CDR3 covers 13 residues. Trimming cost V 2 bases and J 5 bases, with 6 bases left between them. This CDR3 reads CASSLRWTGELFF. CDR3 nucleotide sequence: TGTGCCAGCAGTTTAAGATGGACCGGGGAGCTGTTTTTT.

This clonotype has just a few counts. The chain links TRBV6-4 to TRBJ2-2, with 11 bases lining up with TRBD2. V shed 2 bases, J shed 7 bases, and the junction held 12 bases outside the gene matches. The length of the CDR3 is 18 residues. Per germline, CDR1 MRHNA and CDR2 SNTAGT. CDR3 sequence: CASSDPKPSGRMSGELFF. DNA for the CDR3: TGTGCCAGCAGTGACCCGAAGCCTAGCGGGAGGATGAGCGGGGAGCTGTTTTTT.